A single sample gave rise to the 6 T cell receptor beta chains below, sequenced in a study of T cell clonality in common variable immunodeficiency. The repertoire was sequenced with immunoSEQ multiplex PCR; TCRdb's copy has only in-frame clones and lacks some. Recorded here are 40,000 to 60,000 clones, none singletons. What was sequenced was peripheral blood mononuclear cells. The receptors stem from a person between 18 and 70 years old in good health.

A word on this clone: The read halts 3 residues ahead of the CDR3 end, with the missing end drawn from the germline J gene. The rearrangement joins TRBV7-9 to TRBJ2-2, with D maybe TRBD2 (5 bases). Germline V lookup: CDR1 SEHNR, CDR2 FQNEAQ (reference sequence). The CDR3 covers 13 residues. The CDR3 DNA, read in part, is TGTGCCAGCAGCTTCAGTTTCGGGGAAAAG. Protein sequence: CASSFSFGEK. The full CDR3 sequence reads CASSFSFGEKLFF.

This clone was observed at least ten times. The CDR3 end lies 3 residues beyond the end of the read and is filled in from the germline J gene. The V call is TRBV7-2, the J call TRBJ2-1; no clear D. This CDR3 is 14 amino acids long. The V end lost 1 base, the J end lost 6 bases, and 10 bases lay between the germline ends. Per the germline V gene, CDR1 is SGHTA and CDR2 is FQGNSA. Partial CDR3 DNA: TGTGCCAGCAGCTTAGATTCCACCGGCAATGAG. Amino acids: CASSLDSTGNE. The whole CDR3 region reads CASSLDSTGNEQFF.

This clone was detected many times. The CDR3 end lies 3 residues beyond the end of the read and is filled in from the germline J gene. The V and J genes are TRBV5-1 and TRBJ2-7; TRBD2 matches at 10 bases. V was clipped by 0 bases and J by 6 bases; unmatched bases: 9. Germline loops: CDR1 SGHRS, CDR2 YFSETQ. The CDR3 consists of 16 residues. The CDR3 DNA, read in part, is TGCGCCAGCAGCTTGGAATTTCAGCGGGGGGGATCCGAG. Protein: CASSLEFQRGGSE. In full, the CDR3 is CASSLEFQRGGSEQYF.

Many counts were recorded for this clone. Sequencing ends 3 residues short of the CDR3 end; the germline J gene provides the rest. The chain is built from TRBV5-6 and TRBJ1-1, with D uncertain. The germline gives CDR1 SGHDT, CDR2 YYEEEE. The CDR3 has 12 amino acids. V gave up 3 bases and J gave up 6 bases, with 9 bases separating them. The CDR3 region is CASSSSTPEAFF. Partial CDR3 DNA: TGTGCCAGCAGCTCATCGACACCTGAA.

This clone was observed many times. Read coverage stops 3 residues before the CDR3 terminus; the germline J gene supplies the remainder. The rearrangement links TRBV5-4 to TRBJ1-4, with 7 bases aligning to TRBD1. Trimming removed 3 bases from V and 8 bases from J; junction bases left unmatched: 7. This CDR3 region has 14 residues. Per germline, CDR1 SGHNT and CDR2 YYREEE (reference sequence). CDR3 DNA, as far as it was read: TGTGCCAGCAGCTGGGACAGATCGGAGGAAAAA. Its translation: CASSWDRSEEK. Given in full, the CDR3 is CASSWDRSEEKLFF.

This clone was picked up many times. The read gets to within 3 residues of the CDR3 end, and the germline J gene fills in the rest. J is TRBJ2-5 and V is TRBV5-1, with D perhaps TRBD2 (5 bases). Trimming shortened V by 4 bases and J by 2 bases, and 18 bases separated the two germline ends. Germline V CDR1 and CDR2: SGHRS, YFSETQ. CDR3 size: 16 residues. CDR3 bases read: TGCGCCAGCAGCAAGCGGTCCTTACTGGCGCAAGAGACC. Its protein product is CASSKRSLLAQET. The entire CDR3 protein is CASSKRSLLAQETQYF.